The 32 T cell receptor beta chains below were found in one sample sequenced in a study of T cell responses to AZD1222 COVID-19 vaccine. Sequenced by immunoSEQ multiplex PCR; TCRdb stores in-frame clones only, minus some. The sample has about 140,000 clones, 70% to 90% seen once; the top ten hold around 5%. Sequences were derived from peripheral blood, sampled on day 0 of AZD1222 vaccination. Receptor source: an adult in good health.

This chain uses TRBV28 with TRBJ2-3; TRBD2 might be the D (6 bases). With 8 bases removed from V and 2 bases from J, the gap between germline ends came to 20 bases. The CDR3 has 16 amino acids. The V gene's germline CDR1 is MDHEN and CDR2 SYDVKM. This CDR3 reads CASPPGLHTHTDTQYF. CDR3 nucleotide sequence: TGTGCCAGCCCGCCGGGACTTCACACACACACAGATACGCAGTATTTT.

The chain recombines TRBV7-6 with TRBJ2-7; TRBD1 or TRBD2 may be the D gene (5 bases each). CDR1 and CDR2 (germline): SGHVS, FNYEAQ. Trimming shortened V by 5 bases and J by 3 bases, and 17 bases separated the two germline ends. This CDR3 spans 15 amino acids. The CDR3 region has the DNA TGTGCCAGCAGCACCCCCGGGACCGCCCACTACGAGCAGTACTTC. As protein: CASSTPGTAHYEQYF. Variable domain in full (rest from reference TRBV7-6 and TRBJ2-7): GAGVSQSPRYKVTKRGQDVALRCDPISGHVSLYWYRQALGQGPEFLTYFNYEAQQDKSGLPNDRFSAERPEGSISTLTIQRTEQRDSAMYRCASSTPGTAHYEQYFGPGTRLTVT.

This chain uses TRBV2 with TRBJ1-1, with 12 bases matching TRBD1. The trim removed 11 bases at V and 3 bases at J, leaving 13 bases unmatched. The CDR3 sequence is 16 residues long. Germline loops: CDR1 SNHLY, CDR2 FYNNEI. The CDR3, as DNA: TGTGCCTACTCCGGGACAGGGGGCGAATTGGACACTGAAGCTTTCTTT. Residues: CAYSGTGGELDTEAFF.

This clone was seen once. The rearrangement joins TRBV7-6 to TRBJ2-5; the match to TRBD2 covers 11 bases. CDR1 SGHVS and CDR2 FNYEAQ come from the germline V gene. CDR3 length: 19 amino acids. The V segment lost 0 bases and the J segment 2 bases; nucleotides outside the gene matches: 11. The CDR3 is CASSLALWLAGGTQETQYF. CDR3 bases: TGTGCCAGCAGCTTAGCGCTCTGGCTAGCGGGGGGCACTCAAGAGACCCAGTACTTC.

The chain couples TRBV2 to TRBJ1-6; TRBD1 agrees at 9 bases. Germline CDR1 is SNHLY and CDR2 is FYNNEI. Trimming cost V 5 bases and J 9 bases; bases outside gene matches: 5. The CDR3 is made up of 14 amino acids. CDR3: CASSKGTGSSPLHF. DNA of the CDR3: TGTGCCAGCAGTAAAGGGACAGGGAGTTCACCCCTCCACTTT.

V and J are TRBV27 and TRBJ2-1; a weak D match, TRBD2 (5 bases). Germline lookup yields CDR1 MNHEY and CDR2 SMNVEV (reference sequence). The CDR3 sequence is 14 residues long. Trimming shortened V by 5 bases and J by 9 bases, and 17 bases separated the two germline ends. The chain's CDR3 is CASSATGRSGEQFF. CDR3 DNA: TGTGCCAGCAGTGCTACGGGGAGAAGCGGTGAGCAGTTCTTC.

CDR3 bases: TGCGCCAGCAGCTTGGAGAGGGCAGATACGCAGTATTTT. Translation: CASSLERADTQYF. The chain joins TRBV5-1 to TRBJ2-3, with a weak D call TRBD2 (5 bases). The CDR3 loop spans 13 amino acids. The V gene lost 0 bases and the J gene lost 4 bases, with 6 bases spanning the gap. The germline CDR1 and CDR2 sequences are SGHRS and YFSETQ.

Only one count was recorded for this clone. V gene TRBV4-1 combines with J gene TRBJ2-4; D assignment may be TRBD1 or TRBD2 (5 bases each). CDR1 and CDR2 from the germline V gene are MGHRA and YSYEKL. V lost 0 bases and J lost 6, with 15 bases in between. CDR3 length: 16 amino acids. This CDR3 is CASSQEGDTVGNIQYF. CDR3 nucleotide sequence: TGCGCCAGCAGCCAAGAGGGGGATACCGTGGGAAACATTCAGTACTTC.

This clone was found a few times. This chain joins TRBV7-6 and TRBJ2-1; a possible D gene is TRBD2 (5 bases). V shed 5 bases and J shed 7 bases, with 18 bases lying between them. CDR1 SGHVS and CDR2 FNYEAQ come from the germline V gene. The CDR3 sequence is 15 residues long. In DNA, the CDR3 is TGTGCCAGCAGCCGCACTGGCGGGTCTGTTAATGAGCAGTTCTTC. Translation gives CASSRTGGSVNEQFF.

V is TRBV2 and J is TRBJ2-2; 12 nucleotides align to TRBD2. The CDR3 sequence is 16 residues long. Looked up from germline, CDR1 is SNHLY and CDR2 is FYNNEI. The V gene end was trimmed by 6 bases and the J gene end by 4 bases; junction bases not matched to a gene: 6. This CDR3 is CASRAGLAGITGELFF. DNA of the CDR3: TGTGCCAGCAGGGCGGGACTAGCGGGTATCACCGGGGAGCTGTTTTTT. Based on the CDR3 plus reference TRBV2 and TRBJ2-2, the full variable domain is EPEVTQTPSHQVTQMGQEVILRCVPISNHLYFYWYRQILGQKVEFLVSFYNNEISEKSEIFDDQFSVERPDGSNFTLKIRSTKLEDSAMYFCASRAGLAGITGELFFGEGSRLTVL.

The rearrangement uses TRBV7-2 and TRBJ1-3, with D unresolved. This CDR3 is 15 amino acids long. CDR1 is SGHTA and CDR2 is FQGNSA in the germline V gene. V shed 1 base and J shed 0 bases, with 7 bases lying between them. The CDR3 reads CASSLDSNSGNTIYF. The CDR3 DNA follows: TGTGCCAGCAGCTTAGACAGTAACTCTGGAAACACCATATATTTT.

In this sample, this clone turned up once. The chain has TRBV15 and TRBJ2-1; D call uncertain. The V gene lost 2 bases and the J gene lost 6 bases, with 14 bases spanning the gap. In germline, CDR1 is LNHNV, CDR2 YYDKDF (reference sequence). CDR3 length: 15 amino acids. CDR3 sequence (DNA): TGTGCCACCAGCAGACCCCCAGCAGTGGCCAATGAGCAGTTCTTC. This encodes CATSRPPAVANEQFF. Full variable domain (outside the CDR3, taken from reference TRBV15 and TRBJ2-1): DAMVIQNPRYQVTQFGKPVTLSCSQTLNHNVMYWYQQKSSQAPKLLFHYYDKDFNNEADTPDNFQSRRPNTSFCFLDIRSPGLGDTAMYLCATSRPPAVANEQFFGPGTRLTVL.

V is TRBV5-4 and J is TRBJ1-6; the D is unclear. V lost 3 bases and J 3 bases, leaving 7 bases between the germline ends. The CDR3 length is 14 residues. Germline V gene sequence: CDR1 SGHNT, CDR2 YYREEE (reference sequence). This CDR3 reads CASSSQRYNSPLHF. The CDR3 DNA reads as TGTGCCAGCAGCTCGCAGCGCTATAATTCACCCCTCCACTTT.

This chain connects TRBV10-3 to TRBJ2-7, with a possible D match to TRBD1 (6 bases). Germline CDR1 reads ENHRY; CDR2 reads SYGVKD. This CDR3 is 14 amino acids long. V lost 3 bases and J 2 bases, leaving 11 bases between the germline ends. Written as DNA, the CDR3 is TGTGCCATCAGTGATACAGGGAGAACCTACGAGCAGTACTTC. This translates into CAISDTGRTYEQYF.

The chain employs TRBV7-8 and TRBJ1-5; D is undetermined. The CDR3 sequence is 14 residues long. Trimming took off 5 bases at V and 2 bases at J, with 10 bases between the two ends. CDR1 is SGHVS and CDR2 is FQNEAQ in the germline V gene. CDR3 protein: CASSPWNGNQPQHF. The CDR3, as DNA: TGTGCCAGCAGCCCCTGGAATGGCAATCAGCCCCAGCATTTT.

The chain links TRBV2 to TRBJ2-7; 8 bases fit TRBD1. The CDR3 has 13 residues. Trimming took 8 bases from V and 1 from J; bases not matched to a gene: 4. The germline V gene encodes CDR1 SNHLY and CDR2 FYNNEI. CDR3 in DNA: TGTGCCAGCCGCGACAGGGGTTCCTACGAGCAGTACTTC. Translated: CASRDRGSYEQYF.

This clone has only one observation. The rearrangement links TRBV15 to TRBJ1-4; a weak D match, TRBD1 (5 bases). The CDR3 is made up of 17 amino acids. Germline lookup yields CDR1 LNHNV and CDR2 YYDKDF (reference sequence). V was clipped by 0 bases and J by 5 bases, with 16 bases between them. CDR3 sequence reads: CATSREGTGRGNEKLFF. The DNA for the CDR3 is TGTGCCACCAGCAGAGAGGGCACGGGACGGGGGAATGAAAAACTGTTTTTT.

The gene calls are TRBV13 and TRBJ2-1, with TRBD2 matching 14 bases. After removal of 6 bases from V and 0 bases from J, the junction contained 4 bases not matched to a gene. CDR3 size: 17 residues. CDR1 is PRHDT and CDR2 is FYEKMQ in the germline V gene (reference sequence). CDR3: CASRRTSGGSSYNEQFF. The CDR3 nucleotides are TGTGCCAGCAGAAGGACTAGCGGGGGGAGCTCCTACAATGAGCAGTTCTTC.

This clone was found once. The CDR3 is CASSISQGVSYEQYF. CDR3 DNA sequence: TGTGCCAGTAGTATCTCTCAGGGTGTATCCTACGAGCAGTACTTC. The chain uses TRBV19 and TRBJ2-7, with a weak D call TRBD1 (5 bases). From germline, CDR1 is LNHDA and CDR2 SQIVND (reference sequence). V was pared by 3 bases and J by 1 base, with 13 bases between. The CDR3 totals 15 residues.

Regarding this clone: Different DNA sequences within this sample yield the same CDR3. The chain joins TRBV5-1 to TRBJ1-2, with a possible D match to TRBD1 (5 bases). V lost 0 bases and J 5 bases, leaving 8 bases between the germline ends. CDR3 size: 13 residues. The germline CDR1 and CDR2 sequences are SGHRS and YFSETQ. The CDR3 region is CASSLGGGYGYTF. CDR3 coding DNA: TGCGCCAGCAGCTTGGGTGGGGGATATGGCTACACCTTC.

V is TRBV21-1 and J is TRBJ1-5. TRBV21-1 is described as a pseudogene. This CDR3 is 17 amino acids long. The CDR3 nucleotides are TGTGCCAGCAGCAAAGCGGACGGGCCGGATACACTGCAGCCCCAGCATTTT. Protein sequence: CASSKADGPDTLQPQHF.

The CDR3 nucleotides are TGTGCCAGCTCACCTGGTGCAGGGGGGACCTACGAGCAGTACTTC. It is translated as CASSPGAGGTYEQYF. This sequence joins TRBV18 and TRBJ2-7, with D tentatively TRBD1 (7 bases). This CDR3 comprises 15 residues. V gave up 3 bases and J gave up 2 bases, with 14 bases separating them. Germline CDR1 and CDR2: KGHSH and LQKENI.

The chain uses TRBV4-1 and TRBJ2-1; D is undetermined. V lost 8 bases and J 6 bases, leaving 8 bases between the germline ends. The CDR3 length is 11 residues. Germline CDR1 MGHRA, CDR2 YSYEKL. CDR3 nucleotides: TGCGCCAGCGCTTTTAGCAATGAGCAGTTCTTC. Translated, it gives CASAFSNEQFF.

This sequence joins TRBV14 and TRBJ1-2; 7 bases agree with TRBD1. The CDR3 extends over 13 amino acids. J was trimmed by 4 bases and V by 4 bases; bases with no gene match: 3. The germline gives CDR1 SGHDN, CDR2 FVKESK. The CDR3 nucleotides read TGTGCCAGCAGCCCCGGGACAGCCTATGGCTACACCTTC. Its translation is CASSPGTAYGYTF.

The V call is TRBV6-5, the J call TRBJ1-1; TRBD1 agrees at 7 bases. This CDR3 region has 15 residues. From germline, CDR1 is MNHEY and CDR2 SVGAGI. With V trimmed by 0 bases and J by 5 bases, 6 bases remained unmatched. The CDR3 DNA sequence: TGTGCCAGCAGTTACTCTAACAGGGGAGGGACTGAAGCTTTCTTT. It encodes CASSYSNRGGTEAFF.

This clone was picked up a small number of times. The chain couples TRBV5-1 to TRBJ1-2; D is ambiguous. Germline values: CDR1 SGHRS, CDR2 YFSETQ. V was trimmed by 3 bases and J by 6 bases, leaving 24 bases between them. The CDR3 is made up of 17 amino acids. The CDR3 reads CASSWEVASIREDGYTF. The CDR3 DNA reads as TGCGCCAGCAGCTGGGAGGTGGCGAGTATTAGGGAGGATGGCTACACCTTC. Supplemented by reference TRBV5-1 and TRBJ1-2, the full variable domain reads KAGVTQTPRYLIKTRGQQVTLSCSPISGHRSVSWYQQTPGQGLQFLFEYFSETQRNKGNFPGRFSGRQFSNSRSEMNVSTLELGDSALYLCASSWEVASIREDGYTFGSGTRLTVV.

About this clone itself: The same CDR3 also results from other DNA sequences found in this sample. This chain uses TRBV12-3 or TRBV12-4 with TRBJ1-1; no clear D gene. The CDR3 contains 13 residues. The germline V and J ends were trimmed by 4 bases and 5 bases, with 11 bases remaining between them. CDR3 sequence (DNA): TGTGCCAGCAGTTCCACCCGGACGACTGAAGCTTTCTTT. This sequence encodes CASSSTRTTEAFF.

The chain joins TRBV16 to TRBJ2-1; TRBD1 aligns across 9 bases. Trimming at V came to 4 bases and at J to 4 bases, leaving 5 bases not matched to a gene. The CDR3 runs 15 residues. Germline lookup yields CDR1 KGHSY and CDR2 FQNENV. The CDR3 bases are TGTGCCAGCAGCCCTCTGACAGGGGGATACAATGAGCAGTTCTTC. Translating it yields CASSPLTGGYNEQFF.

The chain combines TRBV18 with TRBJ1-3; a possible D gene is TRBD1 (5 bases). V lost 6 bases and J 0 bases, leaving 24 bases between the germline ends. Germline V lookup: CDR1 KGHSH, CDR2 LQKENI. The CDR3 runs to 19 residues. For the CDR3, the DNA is TGTGCCAGCTCCCTCACACGGGGGAGCCAGACTCACTCTGGAAACACCATATATTTT. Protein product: CASSLTRGSQTHSGNTIYF.

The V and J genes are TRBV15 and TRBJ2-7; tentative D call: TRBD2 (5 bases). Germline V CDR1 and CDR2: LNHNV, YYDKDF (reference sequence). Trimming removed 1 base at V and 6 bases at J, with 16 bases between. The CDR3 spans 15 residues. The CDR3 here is CATSRVLGEGSEQYF. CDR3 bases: TGTGCCACCAGCAGAGTCCTGGGAGAAGGAAGCGAGCAGTACTTC.

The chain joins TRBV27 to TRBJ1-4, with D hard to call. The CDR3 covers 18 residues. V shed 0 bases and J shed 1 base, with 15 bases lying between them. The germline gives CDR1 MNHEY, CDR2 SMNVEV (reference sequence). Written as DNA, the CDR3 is TGTGCCAGCAGTTTATCTAGGGTATCAGGAGGAACTAATGAAAAACTGTTTTTT. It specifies CASSLSRVSGGTNEKLFF.

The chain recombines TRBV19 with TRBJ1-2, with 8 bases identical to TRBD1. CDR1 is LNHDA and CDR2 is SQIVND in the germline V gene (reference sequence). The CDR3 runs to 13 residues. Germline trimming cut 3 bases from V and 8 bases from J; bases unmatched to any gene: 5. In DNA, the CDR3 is TGTGCCAGTAGTATCCAGGGGGCGCAGGGCTACACCTTC. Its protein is CASSIQGAQGYTF.